Sequencing of this T cell receptor beta chain was carried out in a study of cytomegalovirus exposure and HLA in healthy donors. In the PCR, 60 Vbeta and 13 Jbeta primers were used. Assay used: immunoSEQ multiplex PCR; TCRdb lists only in-frame clones, some missing. Among approximately 170,000 clones listed, 81% were seen once. Study results and caveats: Productive rates of about 87% or about 30% were seen for most TCR beta V segments in an earlier analysis.

Germline assignment: CDR1 GTSNPN and CDR2 SVGIG (reference sequence). The CDR3 consists of 10 residues. As regards this clone: Its matching antigen is unknown. The junction departs from germline at one end; a sequencing error may be responsible.

Unrecorded immune exposures were likely, despite nominal health at sampling. Material: PBMCs. The receptor was isolated from a man aged 45-65 years in good health and CMV-seropositive. V gene TRBV30 combines with J gene TRBJ1-1; tentatively, D is TRBD1 (5 bases). The CDR3 DNA reads TGTGCCTGGAGTACACACAGGTCGGACTTT. It codes for CAWSTHRSDF. Combining the CDR3 with reference TRBV30 and TRBJ1-1 gives the whole variable domain SQTIHQWPATLVQPVGSPLSLECTVEGTSNPNLYWYRQAAGRGLQLLFYSVGIGQISSEVPQNLSASRPQDRQFILSSKKLLLSDSGFYLCAWSTHRSDFGQGTRLTVV.